What follows is one T cell receptor beta chain and its context. Its antigen is still unknown. No base quality values were provided; no much bigger clone lies one nucleotide off. This entry belongs to a study of technical replicates of blood from a few donors (dated by TCRdb to the late 2010s). The library was obtained by the immunoSEQ multiplex PCR assay. This immuneACCESS table, as held by TCRdb, lists in-frame sequences with V and J called but not all clones. Of the missing ones, under half trace to an unresolved V gene in checked studies; the others have no known cause. This sample lists tens of thousands of clones; 70% to 90% were detected once. The ten top clones hold about 5.1% of the sample. CDR1 and CDR2 are drawn from the germline V gene: SGDLS, YYNGEE. The germline V and J ends show losses of 3 bases and 0 bases respectively, and no gene match explains 8 bases of the junction. From the cysteine through the phenylalanine, the CDR3 covers 17 amino acids. The kept DNA is CDR3 alone, 51 bases in frame from the first base.

The clonotype was recovered from a human donor in good health. Some clones in this sample may be carry-over from other donors' samples. The sequencing sample was made of PBMCs. The sequence links TRBV9 to TRBJ1-3; the junction holds 8 bases that match TRBD1. The CDR3 protein sequence reads: CASSGSGQAISGNTIYF. The DNA sequence follows: TGTGCCAGCAGCGGATCGGGACAGGCGATCTCTGGAAACACCATATATTTT. With the rest looked up from the reference TRBV9 and TRBJ1-3 genes rather than sequenced, the full variable domain is DSGVTQTPKHLITATGQRVTLRCSPRSGDLSVYWYQQSLDQGLQFLIQYYNGEERAKGNILERFSAQQFPDLHSELNLSSLELGDSALYFCASSGSGQAISGNTIYFGEGSWLTVV.